Each of the 25 T cell receptor beta chains below was sequenced from the same sample in a study of cytomegalovirus exposure and HLA in healthy donors. TCRdb's table, derived via immunoSEQ multiplex PCR, lists solely in-frame clones and lacks some. The sample gives more than 300,000 clones, 86% of which show up once; 0.65% to 0.95% is in the top ten. Material for sequencing was PBMCs. The source of these receptors is a young woman in good health and CMV-seronegative.

A few counts support this clone. The chain recombines TRBV5-5 with TRBJ2-7; D might be TRBD1 (5 bases). Germline lookup yields CDR1 SGHKS and CDR2 YYEKEE (reference sequence). Trimming removed 3 bases from V and 5 bases from J, with 15 bases in between. The CDR3 loop spans 14 amino acids. The CDR3 DNA sequence: TGTGCCAGCAGCTCCTTCGCAGGGAAGCACGAGCAGTACTTC. This gives the protein CASSSFAGKHEQYF.

The V gene is TRBV5-6, the J gene TRBJ1-2, with TRBD1 identical over 7 bases. The CDR3 totals 14 residues. Germline V gives CDR1 SGHDT, CDR2 YYEEEE. After removal of 2 bases from V and 7 bases from J, the junction contained 8 bases not matched to a gene. The CDR3 DNA follows: TGTGCCAGCAGCTTATCGGGACAGATATTTGGCTACACCTTC. Translation: CASSLSGQIFGYTF. The entire variable domain, with the rest obtained from reference TRBV5-6 and TRBJ1-2, is as follows: DAGVTQSPTHLIKTRGQQVTLRCSPKSGHDTVSWYQQALGQGPQFIFQYYEEEERQRGNFPDRFSGHQFPNYSSELNVNALLLGDSALYLCASSLSGQIFGYTFGSGTRLTVV.

V and J are TRBV6-1 and TRBJ2-7, with 10 bases aligning to TRBD2. Germline V gene data show CDR1 as MNHNS and CDR2 as SASEGT. There are 15 residues in the CDR3. Germline trimming cut 5 bases from V and 3 bases from J; bases unmatched to any gene: 7. CDR3 nucleotides: TGTGCCAGCAGTATTACTAGCGGGGTAAACTACGAGCAGTACTTC. Translating it yields CASSITSGVNYEQYF.

V is TRBV28 and J is TRBJ1-5; D unresolved. V shed 5 bases and J shed 0 bases, with 8 bases lying between them. The CDR3 has 14 amino acids. Per germline, CDR1 MDHEN and CDR2 SYDVKM. The DNA for the CDR3 is TGTGCCAGCAGTCTAGTGATTAGCAATCAGCCCCAGCATTTT. Protein product: CASSLVISNQPQHF.

The chain combines TRBV23-1 with TRBJ2-5; no reliable D call. TRBV23-1 is assigned to the ORF class and has an uncertain function. The germline V and J ends were trimmed by 0 bases and 5 bases, with 4 bases remaining between them. This CDR3 has 12 amino acids. CDR3 region: CASSQSTETQYF. CDR3 nucleotide sequence: TGCGCCAGCAGTCAATCGACTGAGACCCAGTACTTC.

This sequence joins TRBV5-6 and TRBJ2-5, with D hard to call. Germline CDR1 SGHDT, CDR2 YYEEEE. Deletions cut 4 bases from V and 8 bases from J, with 15 bases between. The CDR3 has 13 amino acids. In DNA form, the CDR3 reads TGTGCCAGCAGCGCATCGCGACTCTCTACCCAGTACTTC. This translates into CASSASRLSTQYF.

The chain recombines TRBV4-2 with TRBJ2-3; no clear D. The CDR3 consists of 12 residues. V lost 2 bases and J 4 bases, leaving 4 bases between the germline ends. Looked up from germline, CDR1 is LGHNA and CDR2 is YNFKEQ. The CDR3 sequence is CASSQLSDTQYF. The CDR3 nucleotides are TGTGCCAGCAGCCAACTTTCAGATACGCAGTATTTT.

This clone showed up just once. The chain combines TRBV29-1 with TRBJ2-2; D gene ambiguous. V lost 5 bases to trimming and J lost 3 bases, with 4 bases between them. The CDR3 is made up of 11 amino acids. Germline-derived CDR1 and CDR2 are SQVTM and ANQGSEA. Here the CDR3 reads CSVRDTGELFF. CDR3 DNA: TGCAGCGTTCGGGACACCGGGGAGCTGTTTTTT.

J is TRBJ2-2 and V is TRBV27, with 9 nucleotides matching TRBD2. Germline lookup yields CDR1 MNHEY and CDR2 SMNVEV (reference sequence). The ends lost 6 bases at V and 4 bases at J; junction bases unmatched: 3. The CDR3 spans 14 residues. DNA of the CDR3: TGTGCCAGCAGCCTAGCGGGACCCACCGGGGAGCTGTTTTTT. This encodes CASSLAGPTGELFF.

This chain uses TRBV29-1 with TRBJ1-2; 7 bases match TRBD1. In germline, CDR1 is SQVTM, CDR2 ANQGSEA. Trimming at V came to 4 bases and at J to 7 bases, leaving 12 bases not matched to a gene. The length of the CDR3 is 14 residues. This chain's CDR3 is CSVGLLQGGVGYTF. Here the CDR3 DNA reads TGCAGCGTTGGTCTCCTTCAGGGGGGCGTTGGCTACACCTTC.

The chain uses TRBV7-9 and TRBJ1-1; the match to TRBD1 covers 9 bases. The CDR3 covers 17 residues. V lost 5 bases and J lost 0; bases outside the gene matches: 10. Germline V gene data show CDR1 as SEHNR and CDR2 as FQNEAQ (reference sequence). The CDR3 sequence is CASSPSPGQGLNTEAFF. CDR3 DNA sequence: TGTGCCAGCAGCCCTAGCCCGGGACAGGGATTGAACACTGAAGCTTTCTTT.

This clone was seen more than once but under ten times. Other DNA sequences in the sample encode the same CDR3. This sequence joins TRBV29-1 and TRBJ1-2; no clear D. Germline CDR1 SQVTM, CDR2 ANQGSEA. The CDR3 sequence is 11 residues long. V was pared by 4 bases and J by 4 bases, with 7 bases between. The CDR3 is CSVGTGYGYTF. The CDR3 bases are TGCAGCGTTGGGACTGGCTATGGCTACACCTTC.

The V gene is TRBV4-1, the J gene TRBJ1-3, with D possibly matching TRBD1 (5 bases). The V gene lost 4 bases and the J gene lost 3 bases, with 19 bases spanning the gap. The germline CDR1 and CDR2 sequences are MGHRA and YSYEKL. This CDR3 comprises 17 residues. CDR3 amino acids: CASSPGGRGTYGNTIYF. The CDR3 DNA is TGCGCCAGCAGCCCCGGGGGACGAGGGACCTATGGAAACACCATATATTTT.

In its sample, this clone was seen once. This chain joins TRBV28 and TRBJ1-5, with 10 bases matching TRBD1. This CDR3 contains 14 residues. Germline V lookup: CDR1 MDHEN, CDR2 SYDVKM. V dropped 5 bases and J dropped 7; count of bases not matched to a gene: 5. In DNA form, the CDR3 reads TGTGCCAGCAGTGTCGGGACAGGGGTACAGCCCCAGCATTTT. Its translation is CASSVGTGVQPQHF.

This rearrangement joins TRBV5-4 to TRBJ2-7; a possible D gene is TRBD1 (5 bases). The V end was cut by 0 bases, the J end by 0 bases, with 10 bases between. This CDR3 region has 15 residues. CDR1 is SGHNT and CDR2 is YYREEE in the germline V gene (reference sequence). CDR3 protein: CASSLGGYSSYEQYF. The CDR3, as DNA: TGTGCCAGCAGCTTGGGGGGCTATAGCTCCTACGAGCAGTACTTC.

As concerns this clone: The junction differs from germline at one of its ends, possibly a read error. J is TRBJ1-4 and V is TRBV27; tentative D call: TRBD1 (5 bases). This CDR3 is built from 9 residues. Germline V gene sequence: CDR1 MNHEY, CDR2 SMNVEV (reference sequence). This CDR3 reads CASTSYRGF. CDR3 nucleotide sequence: TGTGCCAGCACCTCTTATAGGGGTTTT.

V gene TRBV5-1 combines with J gene TRBJ2-7; D possibly corresponds to TRBD2 (7 bases). The CDR3 has 17 residues. The V gene lost 3 bases and the J gene lost 3 bases, with 22 bases spanning the gap. Germline CDR1 and CDR2: SGHRS and YFSETQ. The CDR3 loop is CASSSYPRGAGHYEQYF. In nucleotides, the CDR3 is TGCGCCAGCAGCTCCTACCCCCGGGGGGCCGGGCACTACGAGCAGTACTTC. Full variable domain (missing parts from reference TRBV5-1 and TRBJ2-7): KAGVTQTPRYLIKTRGQQVTLSCSPISGHRSVSWYQQTPGQGLQFLFEYFSETQRNKGNFPGRFSGRQFSNSRSEMNVSTLELGDSALYLCASSSYPRGAGHYEQYFGPGTRLTVT.

This chain joins TRBV4-1 and TRBJ1-5; D gene ambiguous. The CDR3 runs 18 residues. CDR1 is MGHRA, CDR2 YSYEKL, per germline. V lost 4 bases and J lost 1, with 20 bases in between. The CDR3 sequence is CASSPRAVRGKSNQPQHF. In DNA, the CDR3 is TGCGCCAGCAGCCCCAGAGCGGTTCGGGGTAAGAGCAATCAGCCCCAGCATTTT.

As DNA, the CDR3 is TGCGCCAGCAGCCAAACTAGCGGGGGCTACGAGCAGTACTTC. It translates to CASSQTSGGYEQYF. The V gene is TRBV4-1, the J gene TRBJ2-7, with 11 nucleotides matching TRBD2. Per germline, CDR1 MGHRA and CDR2 YSYEKL. CDR3 length equals 14 residues. V dropped 2 bases and J dropped 3; count of bases not matched to a gene: 0.

The CDR3 DNA follows: TGTGCCAGCAGCTTAGTGGGAGCGGCCGCCTCGTACAATGAGCAGTTCTTC. Its protein is CASSLVGAAASYNEQFF. J is TRBJ2-1 and V is TRBV7-6; D perhaps matches TRBD2 (5 bases). CDR1 is SGHVS, CDR2 FNYEAQ, per germline. The length of the CDR3 is 17 residues. Trimming pared 1 base from V and 4 bases from J, leaving 17 bases between.

This chain links TRBV11-1 with TRBJ2-2, with D unclear. The CDR3 has 12 residues. CDR1 is SGHAT, CDR2 FQDESV, per germline (reference sequence). The V gene lost 4 bases and the J gene lost 5 bases, with 5 bases spanning the gap. The CDR3 sequence: CASSSQTGELFF. CDR3 coding DNA: TGTGCCAGCAGCTCACAGACCGGGGAGCTGTTTTTT.

The genes are TRBV5-1 and TRBJ1-5, with D perhaps TRBD1 (5 bases). The V gene's germline CDR1 is SGHRS and CDR2 YFSETQ. The CDR3 has 14 residues. V dropped 4 bases and J dropped 3 bases, with 11 bases sitting between them. CDR3 sequence reads: CASSLDSNNQPQHF. CDR3 bases: TGCGCCAGCAGCCTAGACAGTAACAATCAGCCCCAGCATTTT. Drawing the rest from reference TRBV5-1 and TRBJ1-5, the complete variable domain is KAGVTQTPRYLIKTRGQQVTLSCSPISGHRSVSWYQQTPGQGLQFLFEYFSETQRNKGNFPGRFSGRQFSNSRSEMNVSTLELGDSALYLCASSLDSNNQPQHFGDGTRLSIL.

The chain's CDR3 is CASSPTGGRFYEQYF. CDR3 sequence (DNA): TGTGCCAGCAGTCCTACAGGGGGAAGATTCTACGAGCAGTACTTC. The rearrangement joins TRBV27 to TRBJ2-7; 8 bases match TRBD1. The ends lost 5 bases at V and 3 bases at J; junction bases unmatched: 9. The CDR3 is 15 residues long. Looked up from germline, CDR1 is MNHEY and CDR2 is SMNVEV (reference sequence).

The rearrangement joins TRBV6-5 to TRBJ1-3, with 8 bases identical to TRBD1. With V trimmed by 4 bases and J by 1 base, 3 bases remained unmatched. CDR1 and CDR2 (germline): MNHEY, SVGAGI. This CDR3 contains 15 residues. The DNA of the CDR3 is TGTGCCAGCAGTTCACGACAGGGGTCTGGAAACACCATATATTTT. As protein: CASSSRQGSGNTIYF.

This clone was detected only a few times. The chain is built from TRBV27 and TRBJ1-1; D is possibly TRBD1 (6 bases). V lost 3 bases to trimming and J lost 7 bases, with 12 bases between them. The germline V gene encodes CDR1 MNHEY and CDR2 SMNVEV (reference sequence). The CDR3 runs 13 residues. Here the CDR3 reads CASSLGRTVEAFF. As DNA, the CDR3 is TGTGCCAGCAGTTTGGGAAGGACAGTTGAAGCTTTCTTT.